The 13 T cell receptor beta chains listed next were all sequenced from one sample in a study of technical replicates of blood from a few donors. Clones were read by immunoSEQ multiplex PCR, and TCRdb kept only the in-frame ones, dropping some. The sample gives around 68,000 clones, approximately 97% of which show up once; about 0.3% is in the top ten. The sample consisted of T cells isolated from PBMCs. The receptor set was obtained from a human donor in good health.

The V and J genes are TRBV6-6 and TRBJ1-1; 8 bases are shared with TRBD1. The CDR3 is 13 amino acids. Germline V gene sequence: CDR1 MNHNY, CDR2 SVGAGI (reference sequence). V dropped 10 bases and J dropped 5; count of bases not matched to a gene: 9. The CDR3 reads CAILDRERTEAFF. DNA for the CDR3: TGTGCCATACTGGACAGGGAGCGAACTGAAGCTTTCTTT.

This clone was detected once. The chain couples TRBV7-9 to TRBJ2-7; D is perhaps TRBD2 (6 bases). CDR1 and CDR2 from the germline V gene are SEHNR and FQNEAQ (reference sequence). This CDR3 is built from 14 residues. The V and J ends lost 5 bases and 3 bases respectively, with 14 bases between them. CDR3 DNA sequence: TGTGCCAGCAGCCCAAGCCTGGGGGGCTACGAGCAGTACTTC. Its protein product is CASSPSLGGYEQYF.

There are a few counts of this clone. V and J are TRBV30 and TRBJ1-2; maybe TRBD1 (5 bases). Germline V gene data show CDR1 as GTSNPN and CDR2 as SVGIG (reference sequence). This CDR3 is built from 13 residues. Trimming cost V 3 bases and J 8 bases, with 16 bases left between them. CDR3 amino acids: CAWSPGGGKGYTF. DNA for the CDR3: TGTGCCTGGAGCCCCGGGGGGGGTAAGGGCTACACCTTC.

Only one count was recorded for this clone. The chain carries TRBV7-2 and TRBJ1-1; no firm D call. This CDR3 has 14 amino acids. Germline values: CDR1 SGHTA, CDR2 FQGNSA. V lost 4 bases and J lost 6, with 15 bases in between. For the CDR3, the DNA is TGTGCCAGCAGCTCGAGCCTCTTTAGTCCTGAAGCTTTCTTT. Protein: CASSSSLFSPEAFF.

The V call is TRBV4-2, the J call TRBJ1-5; a weak D match, TRBD1 (5 bases). This CDR3 is 14 amino acids long. V gave up 4 bases and J gave up 4 bases, with 11 bases separating them. The germline CDR1 and CDR2 sequences are LGHNA and YNFKEQ. The CDR3 region is CASSPGFDNQPQHF. CDR3 in DNA: TGTGCCAGCAGCCCAGGGTTCGATAATCAGCCCCAGCATTTT.

The gene calls are TRBV6-5 and TRBJ2-5; 8 nucleotides line up with TRBD1. The V gene end was trimmed by 8 bases and the J gene end by 5 bases; junction bases not matched to a gene: 10. The CDR3 is made up of 14 amino acids. Germline values: CDR1 MNHEY, CDR2 SVGAGI. CDR3 sequence: CASGPGQGRETQYF. For the CDR3, the DNA is TGTGCCAGCGGCCCCGGACAGGGTCGCGAGACCCAGTACTTC.

The J gene is TRBJ2-7, the V gene TRBV11-1; 8 bases are a match to TRBD1. Germline V gene data show CDR1 as SGHAT and CDR2 as FQDESV (reference sequence). The CDR3 extends over 13 amino acids. The trim removed 5 bases at V and 3 bases at J, leaving 3 bases unmatched. The CDR3 spells CASSMGTGYEQYF. The DNA for the CDR3 is TGTGCCAGCAGCATGGGGACAGGCTACGAGCAGTACTTC.

This clone was picked up one time. The chain employs TRBV7-8 and TRBJ2-4; D is perhaps TRBD2 (5 bases). In germline, CDR1 is SGHVS, CDR2 FQNEAQ. V lost 4 bases to trimming and J lost 0 bases, with 13 bases between them. The CDR3 spans 16 residues. The CDR3 reads CASSYKIGLAKNIQYF. CDR3 nucleotide sequence: TGTGCCAGCAGCTATAAAATCGGACTAGCCAAAAACATTCAGTACTTC. Supplemented by reference TRBV7-8 and TRBJ2-4, the full variable domain reads GAGVSQSPRYKVAKRGQDVALRCDPISGHVSLFWYQQALGQGPEFLTYFQNEAQLDKSGLPSDRFFAERPEGSVSTLKIQRTQQEDSAVYLCASSYKIGLAKNIQYFGAGTRLSVL.

This rearrangement joins TRBV19 to TRBJ1-5; possibly TRBD1 for D (5 bases). The CDR3 has 15 amino acids. Germline V gene lookup returns CDR1 LNHDA and CDR2 SQIVND (reference sequence). The ends were cut back, 0 bases at V and 2 bases at J, with 8 bases in the middle. The CDR3 loop is CASSIEEGRNQPQHF. As DNA, the CDR3 is TGTGCCAGTAGTATAGAGGAGGGGCGCAATCAGCCCCAGCATTTT.

CDR3 bases: TGTGCCAGCAGCGTAGCGCTTCAAGGGACCCGTGGGGGCCATGAGCAGTTCTTC. Translation: CASSVALQGTRGGHEQFF. The V and J genes are TRBV9 and TRBJ2-1, with a weak D call TRBD1 (6 bases). The CDR3 is made up of 18 amino acids. V lost 0 bases, J lost 8 bases, and 24 bases lay in between. Germline loops: CDR1 SGDLS, CDR2 YYNGEE. Looking up the rest from reference TRBV9 and TRBJ2-1 gives the full variable domain: DSGVTQTPKHLITATGQRVTLRCSPRSGDLSVYWYQQSLDQGLQFLIQYYNGEERAKGNILERFSAQQFPDLHSELNLSSLELGDSALYFCASSVALQGTRGGHEQFFGPGTRLTVL.

The chain has TRBV6-5 and TRBJ2-7; D possibly corresponds to TRBD1 (5 bases). This CDR3 contains 14 residues. CDR1 is MNHEY and CDR2 is SVGAGI in the germline V gene. V dropped 6 bases and J dropped 3 bases, with 15 bases sitting between them. CDR3 coding DNA: TGTGCCAGCAGCCCAGGGATGATGAGCTACGAGCAGTACTTC. It codes for CASSPGMMSYEQYF.

This rearrangement joins TRBV5-1 to TRBJ1-2; 7 bases match TRBD1. CDR3 length: 13 amino acids. The ends lost 4 bases at V and 8 bases at J; junction bases unmatched: 8. Germline V lookup: CDR1 SGHRS, CDR2 YFSETQ. The CDR3 protein is CASSPTDREGYTF. CDR3 in DNA: TGCGCCAGCAGCCCCACCGACAGGGAGGGCTACACCTTC.

The CDR3 DNA sequence: TGTGCCAGCAGCTCCCGGGGTTACACAGATACGCAGTATTTT. Encoded protein: CASSSRGYTDTQYF. V and J are TRBV5-6 and TRBJ2-3, with D possibly matching TRBD2 (5 bases). Per germline, CDR1 SGHDT and CDR2 YYEEEE. The germline V and J ends were trimmed by 3 bases and 2 bases, with 10 bases remaining between them. CDR3 length: 14 residues.